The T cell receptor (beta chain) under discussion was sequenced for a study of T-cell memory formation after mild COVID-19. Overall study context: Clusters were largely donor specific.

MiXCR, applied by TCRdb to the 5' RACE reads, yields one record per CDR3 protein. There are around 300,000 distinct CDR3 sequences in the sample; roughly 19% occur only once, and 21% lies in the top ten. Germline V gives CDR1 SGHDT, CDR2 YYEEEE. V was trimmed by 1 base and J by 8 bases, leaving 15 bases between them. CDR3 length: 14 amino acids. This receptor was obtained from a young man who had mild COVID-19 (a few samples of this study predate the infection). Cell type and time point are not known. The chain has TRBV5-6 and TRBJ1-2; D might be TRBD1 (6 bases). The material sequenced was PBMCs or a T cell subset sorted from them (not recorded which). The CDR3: CASSLTGPLSGYTF. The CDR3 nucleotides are TGTGCCAGCAGCTTGACAGGGCCCCTATCGGGCTACACCTTC. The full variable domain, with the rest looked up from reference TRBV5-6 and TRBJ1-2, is DAGVTQSPTHLIKTRGQQVTLRCSPKSGHDTVSWYQQALGQGPQFIFQYYEEEERQRGNFPDRFSGHQFPNYSSELNVNALLLGDSALYLCASSLTGPLSGYTFGSGTRLTVV.